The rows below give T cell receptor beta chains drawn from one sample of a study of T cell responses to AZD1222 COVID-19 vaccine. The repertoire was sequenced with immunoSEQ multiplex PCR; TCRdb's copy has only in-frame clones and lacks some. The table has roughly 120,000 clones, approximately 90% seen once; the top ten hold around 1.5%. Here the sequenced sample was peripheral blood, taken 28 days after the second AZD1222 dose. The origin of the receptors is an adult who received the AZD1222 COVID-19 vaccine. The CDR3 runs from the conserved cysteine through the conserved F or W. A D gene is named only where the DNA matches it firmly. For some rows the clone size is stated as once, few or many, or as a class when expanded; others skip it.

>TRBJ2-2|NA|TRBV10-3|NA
TGTGCCATCAGTGAGCGGGGAGAGCCCTCCACCGGGGAGCTGTTTTTT
CAISERGEPSTGELFF
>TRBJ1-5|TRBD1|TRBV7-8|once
TGTGCCAGCAGCACGCCGGGACAGGTACTTAGCAATCAGCCCCAGCATTTT
CASSTPGQVLSNQPQHF
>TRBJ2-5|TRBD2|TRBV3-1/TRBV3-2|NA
TGTGCCAGCAGCCCGAAAGGGACTAGCGGGAGTGAGACCCAGTACTTC
CASSPKGTSGSETQYF
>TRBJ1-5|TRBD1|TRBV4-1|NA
TGCGCCAGCAGCCAAGACTCGAGGGACAGAACCAATAGCAATCAGCCCCAGCATTTT
CASSQDSRDRTNSNQPQHF
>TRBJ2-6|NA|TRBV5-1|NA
TGCGCCAGCAGCTTGGACACCTTCTCTGGGGCCAACGTCCTGACTTTC
CASSLDTFSGANVLTF
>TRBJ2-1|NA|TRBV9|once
TGTGCCAGCAGCCCGAGCTCGGGCCACTCGCTCACCGGTGAGCAGTTCTTC
CASSPSSGHSLTGEQFF
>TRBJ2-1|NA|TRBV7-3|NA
TGTGCCAGCAGCTTAATGGGTCTTGGGGGAAGGTCCAATGAGCAGTTCTTC
CASSLMGLGGRSNEQFF
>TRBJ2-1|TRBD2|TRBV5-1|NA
TGCGCCAGCAGCTTGGATCGTAGCGGGAGTGGGGGCAATGAGCAGTTCTTC
CASSLDRSGSGGNEQFF
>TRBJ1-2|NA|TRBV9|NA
TGTGCCAGCAGAAACACCTATGGCTACACCTTC
CASRNTYGYTF
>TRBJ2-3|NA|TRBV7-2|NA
TGTGCCAGCAGCCCTTACACAGATACGCAGTATTTT
CASSPYTDTQYF
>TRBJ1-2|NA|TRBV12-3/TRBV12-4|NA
TGTGCCAGCAGTACCCACCTGGATGATGGCTACACCTTC
CASSTHLDDGYTF
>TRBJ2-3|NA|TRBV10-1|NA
TGCGCCAGCAGTGAGTCGGGCAGGGGTACGCAGTATTTT
CASSESGRGTQYF
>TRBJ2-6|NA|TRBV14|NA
TGTGCCAGCAGCCAATTATCGTTCACGCCTGGGGCCAACGTCCTGACTTTC
CASSQLSFTPGANVLTF
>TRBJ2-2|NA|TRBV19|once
TGTGCCACGGGCGACTCTGGGCGCGGGGAGCTGTTTTTT
CATGDSGRGELFF
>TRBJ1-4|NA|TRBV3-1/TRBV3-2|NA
TGTGCCAGCAGCCAACGGAGGGGAGCAACTAATGAAAAACTGTTTTTT
CASSQRRGATNEKLFF
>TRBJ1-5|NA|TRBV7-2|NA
TGTGCCAGCAGCGGACAGTACAATCAGCCCCAGCATTTT
CASSGQYNQPQHF
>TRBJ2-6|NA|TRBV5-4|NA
TGTGCCAGCAGCACCCGGCAGAGCTCTGGGGCCAACGTCCTGACTTTC
CASSTRQSSGANVLTF
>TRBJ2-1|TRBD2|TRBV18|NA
TGTGCCAGCTCACCAAACTCTGGGACTAGCGGTCCATACAATGAGCAGTTCTTC
CASSPNSGTSGPYNEQFF
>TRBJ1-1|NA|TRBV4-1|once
TGCGCCAGCAGCCTAGCAGGGTTGAGAGGGGACACTGAAGCTTTCTTT
CASSLAGLRGDTEAFF
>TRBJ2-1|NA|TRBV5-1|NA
TGCGCCAGCAGCTTGGAGATTGCGACCTCAACCACCTACAATGAGCAGTTCTTC
CASSLEIATSTTYNEQFF
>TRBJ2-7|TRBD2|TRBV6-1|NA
TGTGCCAGCAGCAAGACTAGCGGGAGGGCCTACGAGCAGTACTTC
CASSKTSGRAYEQYF
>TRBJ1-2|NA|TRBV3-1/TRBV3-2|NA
TGTGCCAGCAGCCACTGGGGGGGCGGCTACACCTTC
CASSHWGGGYTF
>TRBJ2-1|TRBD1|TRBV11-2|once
TGTGCCAGCAGCTTAGGAGCAGGGGGTTCCTACAATGAGCAGTTCTTC
CASSLGAGGSYNEQFF
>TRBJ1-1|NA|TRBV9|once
TGTGCCAGCAGCCTTAACTTAGGGGGGAACACTGAAGCTTTCTTT
CASSLNLGGNTEAFF
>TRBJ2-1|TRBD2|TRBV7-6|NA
TGTGCCAGCAGCCCCTGGACTAGCCATGAGCAGTTCTTC
CASSPWTSHEQFF
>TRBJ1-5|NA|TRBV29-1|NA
TGCAGCGTTTCAACCGGGACAACGAATCAGCCCCAGCATTTT
CSVSTGTTNQPQHF
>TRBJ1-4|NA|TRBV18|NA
TGTGCCAGCTCGCCAGTATGGGCTAATGAAAAACTGTTTTTT
CASSPVWANEKLFF
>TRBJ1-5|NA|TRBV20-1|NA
TGCAGTGCTAGTGGTTGGCAGGCGGGACAGCCCCAGCATTTT
CSASGWQAGQPQHF